The rows below give T cell receptor beta chains drawn from one sample of a study of beta chain features in type 1 diabetes. TCRdb keeps only in-frame clones here, not all; method: immunoSEQ multiplex PCR. This table holds roughly 220,000 clones, roughly 16% found once. The material sequenced was naive CD4+ T cells from blood. The receptor set was obtained from a man aged 25 to 40 with type 1 diabetes. Each CDR3 is given without its conserved first and last residue. The D gene is left open where the match is weak. Size tells how often a clone was seen (once, few, many) or the class of an expanded clone, and some rows leave it out.

TRBV29-1	TRBD1	TRBJ1-4	.	SVGGQGFEKLF
TRBV7-2	.	TRBJ2-5	.	ASSLIRGPETQY
TRBV9	.	TRBJ1-3	.	ASSVRTGGSGNTIY
TRBV25-1	TRBD1	TRBJ2-5	.	ASSTGQGQETQY
TRBV29-1	TRBD1	TRBJ2-7	.	SVGPAGGYEQY
TRBV29-1	.	TRBJ2-7	few	SVEEPGLSYEQY
TRBV30	.	TRBJ1-1	few	AWKRTEAF
TRBV10-3	.	TRBJ1-2	.	AISERTAYGYT
TRBV29-1	TRBD1	TRBJ2-7	few	STRTGRLNDEQY
TRBV9	.	TRBJ2-1	few	ASSVGGARRANEQF
TRBV15	TRBD2	TRBJ2-3	.	ATSRWTSGTDTQY
TRBV28	.	TRBJ2-7	few	ASSLKGYEQY